The TCR beta chain under discussion was sequenced for a study of cytomegalovirus exposure and HLA in healthy donors. With 60 Vbeta and 13 Jbeta primers, the PCR was carried out. The table came from immunoSEQ multiplex PCR; TCRdb's copy has only in-frame clones and leaves some out. The sample shows roughly 180,000 clones, roughly 8.7% of them seen only once. This CDR3 spans 14 amino acids. Per germline, CDR1 SEHNR and CDR2 FQNEAQ (reference sequence). Trimming pared 5 bases from V and 4 bases from J, leaving 14 bases between. Sample: PBMCs. The TCR originated in a woman aged 25 to 39 in good health and CMV-seropositive. V gene TRBV7-9 combines with J gene TRBJ1-2; D might be TRBD1 (5 bases). CDR3 in amino acids: CASSARQSFYGYTF. The CDR3 DNA follows: TGTGCCAGCAGCGCCCGACAGAGTTTCTATGGCTACACCTTC. The full variable domain, rest sourced from reference TRBV7-9 and TRBJ1-2, is DTGVSQNPRHKITKRGQNVTFRCDPISEHNRLYWYRQTLGQGPEFLTYFQNEAQLEKSRLLSDRFSAERPKGSFSTLEIQRTEQGDSAMYLCASSARQSFYGYTFGSGTRLTVV.